The clone carrying this TCR beta chain has a single count. Antigen unknown. The data are from a study of cytomegalovirus exposure and HLA in healthy donors. In the PCR, 60 Vbeta and 13 Jbeta primers were used. The method was immunoSEQ multiplex PCR; TCRdb's version includes in-frame clones alone and lacks a portion of them. The sample holds about 130,000 clones; around 75% are singletons and the top ten take over 3%. The germline V gene encodes CDR1 MNHEY and CDR2 SMNVEV (reference sequence). The CDR3 runs 15 residues. Unmatched junction bases numbered 10, after V lost 2 bases and J lost 8 bases. Whole-study findings and limits: The study dropped some indistinguishable V segments, TRBV6-2 and TRBV6-3 among them.

Sequencing used PBMCs. This TCR derives from a man in his forties in good health and CMV-seronegative. This rearrangement joins TRBV27 to TRBJ1-2; 8 bases line up with TRBD1. As DNA, the CDR3 is TGTGCCAGCAGTTTACGGGGCAGGGGGCAGTGGGGCTACACCTTC. Its translation is CASSLRGRGQWGYTF.